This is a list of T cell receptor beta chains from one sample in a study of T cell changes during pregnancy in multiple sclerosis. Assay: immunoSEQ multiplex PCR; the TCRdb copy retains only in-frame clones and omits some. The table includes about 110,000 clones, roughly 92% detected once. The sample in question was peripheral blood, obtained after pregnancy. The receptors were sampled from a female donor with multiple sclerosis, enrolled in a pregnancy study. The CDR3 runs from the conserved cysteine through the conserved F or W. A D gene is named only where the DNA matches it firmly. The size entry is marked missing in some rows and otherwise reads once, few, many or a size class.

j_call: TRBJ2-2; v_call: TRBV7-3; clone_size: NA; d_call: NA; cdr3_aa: CASARGLNTGELFF; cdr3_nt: TGTGCCAGCGCCCGGGGTCTTAACACCGGGGAGCTGTTTTTT
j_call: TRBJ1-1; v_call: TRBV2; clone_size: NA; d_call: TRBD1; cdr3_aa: CASRRLQGDSEAFF; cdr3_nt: TGTGCCAGCAGGAGATTACAGGGGGACTCTGAAGCTTTCTTT
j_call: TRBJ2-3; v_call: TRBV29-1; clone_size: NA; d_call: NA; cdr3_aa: CSVEGSLVGQYF; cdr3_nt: TGCAGCGTTGAAGGATCCCTCGTCGGGCAGTATTTT
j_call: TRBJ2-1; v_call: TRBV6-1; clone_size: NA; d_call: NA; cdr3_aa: CASGAGRANYYNEQFF; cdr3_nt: TGTGCCAGCGGTGCGGGGAGAGCGAACTACTACAATGAGCAGTTCTTC
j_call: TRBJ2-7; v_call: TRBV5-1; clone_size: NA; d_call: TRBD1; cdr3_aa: CASSLMGQGLTYEQYF; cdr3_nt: TGCGCCAGCAGCTTGATGGGACAGGGTCTGACCTACGAGCAGTACTTC
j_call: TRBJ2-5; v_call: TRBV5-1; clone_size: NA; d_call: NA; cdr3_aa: CASSFATSYQETQYF; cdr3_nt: TGCGCCAGCAGCTTTGCTACTTCGTACCAAGAGACCCAGTACTTC
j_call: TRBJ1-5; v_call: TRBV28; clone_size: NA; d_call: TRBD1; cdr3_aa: CASRPGTGGHRYNQPQHF; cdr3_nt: TGTGCCAGCAGGCCCGGGACAGGGGGCCACCGCTACAATCAGCCCCAGCATTTT
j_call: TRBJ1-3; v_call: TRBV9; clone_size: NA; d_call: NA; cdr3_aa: CASSAGGGTGNTIYF; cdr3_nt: TGTGCCAGCAGCGCGGGAGGGGGGACTGGAAACACCATATATTTT
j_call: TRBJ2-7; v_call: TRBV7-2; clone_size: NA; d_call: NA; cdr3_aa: CASSLDGRGGEQYF; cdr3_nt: TGTGCCAGCAGCTTAGATGGCCGGGGAGGCGAGCAGTACTTC
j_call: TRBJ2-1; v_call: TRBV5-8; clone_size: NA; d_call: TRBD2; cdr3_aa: CASSLGGSGRYNEQFF; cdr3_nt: TGTGCCAGCAGCTTGGGTGGTAGCGGGAGATACAATGAGCAGTTCTTC
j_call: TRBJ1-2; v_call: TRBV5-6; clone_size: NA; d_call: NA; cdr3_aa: CASSLDSRYGYTF; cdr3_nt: TGTGCCAGCAGCTTGGACAGCCGCTATGGCTACACCTTC
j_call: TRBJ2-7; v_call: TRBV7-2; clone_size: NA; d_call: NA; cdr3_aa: CASSFADSISYEQYF; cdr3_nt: TGTGCCAGCAGCTTTGCGGACAGCATCTCCTACGAGCAGTACTTC
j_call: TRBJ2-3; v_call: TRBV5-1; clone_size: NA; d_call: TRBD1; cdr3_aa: CASSLPGGSTDTQYF; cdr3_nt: TGCGCCAGCAGCTTGCCAGGGGGAAGCACAGATACGCAGTATTTT
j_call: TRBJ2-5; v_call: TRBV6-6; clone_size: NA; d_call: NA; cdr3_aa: CASSYDYLGETQYF; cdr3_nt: TGTGCCAGCAGTTACGATTACTTGGGCGAGACCCAGTACTTC
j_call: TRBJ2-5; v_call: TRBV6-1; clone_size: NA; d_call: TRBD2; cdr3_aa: CASSVRGGGWQETQYF; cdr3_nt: TGTGCCAGCAGTGTACGGGGGGGCGGATGGCAAGAGACCCAGTACTTC
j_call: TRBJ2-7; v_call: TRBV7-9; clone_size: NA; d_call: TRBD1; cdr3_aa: CASSLFAGTGGLREQYF; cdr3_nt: TGTGCCAGCAGCTTATTCGCCGGGACAGGAGGCTTGAGGGAGCAGTACTTC
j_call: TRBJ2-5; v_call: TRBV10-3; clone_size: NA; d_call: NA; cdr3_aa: CAISETRTAQETQYF; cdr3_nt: TGTGCCATCAGTGAGACACGGACAGCCCAAGAGACCCAGTACTTC
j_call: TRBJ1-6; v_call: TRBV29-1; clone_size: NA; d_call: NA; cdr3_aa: CSVGFRGGSPLHF; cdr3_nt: TGCAGCGTTGGGTTCAGGGGTGGCTCACCCCTCCACTTT
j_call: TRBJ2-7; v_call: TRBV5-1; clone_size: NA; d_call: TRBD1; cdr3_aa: CASSLGGTGSYEQYF; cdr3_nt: TGCGCCAGCAGCTTGGGCGGGACAGGCTCCTACGAGCAGTACTTC
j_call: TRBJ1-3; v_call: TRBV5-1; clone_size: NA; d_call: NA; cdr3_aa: CASSLGRGRSGNTIYF; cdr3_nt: TGCGCCAGCAGCTTGGGGCGAGGGCGCTCTGGAAACACCATATATTTT
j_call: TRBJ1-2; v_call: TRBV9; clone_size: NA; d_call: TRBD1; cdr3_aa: CASKDRVDGYTF; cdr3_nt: TGTGCCAGCAAGGACAGGGTGGATGGCTACACCTTC
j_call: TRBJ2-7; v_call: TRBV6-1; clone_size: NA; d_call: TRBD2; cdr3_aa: CASTTGTSGYEQYF; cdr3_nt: TGTGCCAGCACTACCGGGACTAGCGGCTACGAGCAGTACTTC
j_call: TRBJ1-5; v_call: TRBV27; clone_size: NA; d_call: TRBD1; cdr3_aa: CASSLVGQGAYQPQHF; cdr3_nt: TGTGCCAGCAGTTTAGTTGGACAGGGGGCTTACCAGCCCCAGCATTTT
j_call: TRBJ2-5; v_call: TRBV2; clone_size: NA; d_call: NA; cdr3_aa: CASSFQGQETQYF; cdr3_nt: TGTGCCAGCAGTTTCCAGGGGCAAGAGACCCAGTACTTC
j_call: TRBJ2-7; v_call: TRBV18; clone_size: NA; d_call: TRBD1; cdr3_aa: CASSRDRGYDEQYF; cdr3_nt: TGTGCCAGCTCAAGGGACAGGGGGTATGACGAGCAGTACTTC
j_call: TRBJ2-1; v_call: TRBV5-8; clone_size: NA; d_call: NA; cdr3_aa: CASSRVVYNEQFF; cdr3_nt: TGTGCCAGCAGCCGGGTGGTCTACAATGAGCAGTTCTTC
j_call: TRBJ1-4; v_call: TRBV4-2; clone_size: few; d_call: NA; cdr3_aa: CASRGSGNEKLFF; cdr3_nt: TGTGCCAGCAGGGGGTCAGGGAATGAAAAACTGTTTTTT
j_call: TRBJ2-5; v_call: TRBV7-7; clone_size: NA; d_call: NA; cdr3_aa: CASSRRAQETQYF; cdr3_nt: TGTGCCAGCAGCCGCAGGGCCCAAGAGACCCAGTACTTC
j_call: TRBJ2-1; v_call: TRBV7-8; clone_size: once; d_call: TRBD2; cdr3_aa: CASRPTSGSWDEQFF; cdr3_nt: TGTGCCAGCAGACCAACTAGCGGGAGTTGGGATGAGCAGTTCTTC
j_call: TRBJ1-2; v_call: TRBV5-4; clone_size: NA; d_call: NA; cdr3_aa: CASSPLEDSSFYGYTF; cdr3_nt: TGTGCCAGCAGCCCACTGGAAGACAGTTCATTCTATGGCTACACCTTC
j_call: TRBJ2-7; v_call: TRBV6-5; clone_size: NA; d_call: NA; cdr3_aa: CASSFIAEVGYEQYF; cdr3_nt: TGTGCCAGCAGTTTTATAGCCGAGGTAGGCTACGAGCAGTACTTC
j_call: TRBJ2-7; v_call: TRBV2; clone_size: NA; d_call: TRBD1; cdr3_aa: CASSLSGTGTYEQYF; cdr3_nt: TGTGCCAGCAGTCTCTCCGGGACAGGTACCTACGAGCAGTACTTC
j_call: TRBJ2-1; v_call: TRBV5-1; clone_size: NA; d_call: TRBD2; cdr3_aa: CASRREGLNEQFF; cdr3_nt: TGCGCCAGCCGGCGGGAGGGTCTCAATGAGCAGTTCTTC
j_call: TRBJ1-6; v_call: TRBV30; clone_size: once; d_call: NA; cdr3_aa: CAWSVTERGDSPLHF; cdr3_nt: TGTGCCTGGAGTGTAACGGAGCGGGGTGATTCACCCCTCCACTTT
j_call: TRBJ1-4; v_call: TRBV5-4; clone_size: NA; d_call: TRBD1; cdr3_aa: CASSSAGTANEKLFF; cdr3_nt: TGTGCCAGCAGCTCAGCCGGGACAGCAAATGAAAAACTGTTTTTT
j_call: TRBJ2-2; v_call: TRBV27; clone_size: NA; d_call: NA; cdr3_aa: CASSASRGLRNTGELFF; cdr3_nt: TGTGCCAGCAGTGCCTCCCGGGGACTCAGGAACACCGGGGAGCTGTTTTTT
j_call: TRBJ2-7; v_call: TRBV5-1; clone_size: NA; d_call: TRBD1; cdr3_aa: CASSLTGTGSYEQYF; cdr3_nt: TGCGCCAGCAGCTTAACCGGGACAGGGTCGTACGAGCAGTACTTC
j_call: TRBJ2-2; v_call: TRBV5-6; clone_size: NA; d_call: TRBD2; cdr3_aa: CASSPTSGRYTGELFF; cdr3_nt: TGTGCCAGCAGCCCGACTAGCGGGAGGTACACCGGGGAGCTGTTTTTT
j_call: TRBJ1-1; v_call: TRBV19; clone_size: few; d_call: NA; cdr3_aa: CASSIVVGGTEAFF; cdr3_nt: TGTGCCAGTAGTATTGTCGTCGGGGGGACTGAAGCTTTCTTT
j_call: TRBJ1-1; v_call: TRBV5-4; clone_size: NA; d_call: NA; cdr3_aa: CASSLAGNTEAFF; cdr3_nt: TGTGCCAGCAGCTTGGCAGGGAACACTGAAGCTTTCTTT
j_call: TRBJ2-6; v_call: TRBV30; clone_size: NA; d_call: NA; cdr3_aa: CAWGRVSGANVLTF; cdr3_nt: TGTGCCTGGGGCAGGGTTTCTGGGGCCAACGTCCTGACTTTC
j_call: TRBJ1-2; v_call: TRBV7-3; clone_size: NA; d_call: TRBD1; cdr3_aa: CASSLNRDRVGYTF; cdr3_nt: TGTGCCAGCAGCTTAAATCGGGACAGGGTTGGCTACACCTTC
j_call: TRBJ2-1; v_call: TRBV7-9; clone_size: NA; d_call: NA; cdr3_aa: CASSFTSPAIDNEQFF; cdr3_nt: TGTGCCAGCAGCTTTACTAGCCCCGCGATAGACAATGAGCAGTTCTTC
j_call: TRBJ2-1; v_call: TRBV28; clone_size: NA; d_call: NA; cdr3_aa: CASSSVATYNEQFF; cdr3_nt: TGTGCCAGCAGTTCGGTAGCGACATACAATGAGCAGTTCTTC
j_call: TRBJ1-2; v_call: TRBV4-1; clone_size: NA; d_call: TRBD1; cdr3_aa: CASSHRGQGNLYGYTF; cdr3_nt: TGCGCCAGCAGCCACCGAGGACAGGGAAATCTATATGGCTACACCTTC
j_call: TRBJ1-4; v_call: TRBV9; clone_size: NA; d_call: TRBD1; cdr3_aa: CASSGKQGRNEKLFF; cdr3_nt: TGTGCCAGCAGCGGTAAACAGGGGCGGAATGAAAAACTGTTTTTT
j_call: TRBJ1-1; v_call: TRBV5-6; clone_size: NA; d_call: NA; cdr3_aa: CASSLGQKNTEAFF; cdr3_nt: TGTGCCAGCAGCCTGGGACAAAAGAACACTGAAGCTTTCTTT
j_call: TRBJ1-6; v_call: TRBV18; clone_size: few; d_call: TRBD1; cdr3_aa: CASSPGTGVGSPLHF; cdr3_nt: TGTGCCAGCTCACCCGGGACAGGGGTGGGTTCACCCCTCCACTTT
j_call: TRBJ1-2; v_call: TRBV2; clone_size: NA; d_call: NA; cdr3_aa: CAIPTDNYGYTF; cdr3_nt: TGTGCCATACCGACAGACAACTATGGCTACACCTTC
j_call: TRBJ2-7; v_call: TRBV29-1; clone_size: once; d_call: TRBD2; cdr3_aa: CSVSAGAGYEQYF; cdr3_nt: TGCAGCGTCTCAGCGGGAGCGGGCTACGAGCAGTACTTC
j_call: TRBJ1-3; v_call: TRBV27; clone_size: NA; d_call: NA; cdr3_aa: CASSFGGTGNTIYF; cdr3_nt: TGTGCCAGCAGTTTTGGAGGGACTGGAAACACCATATATTTT
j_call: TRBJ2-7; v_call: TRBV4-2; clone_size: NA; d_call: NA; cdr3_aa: CASSQGNRVTSYEQYF; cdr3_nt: TGTGCCAGCAGCCAAGGGAACAGGGTGACATCCTACGAGCAGTACTTC